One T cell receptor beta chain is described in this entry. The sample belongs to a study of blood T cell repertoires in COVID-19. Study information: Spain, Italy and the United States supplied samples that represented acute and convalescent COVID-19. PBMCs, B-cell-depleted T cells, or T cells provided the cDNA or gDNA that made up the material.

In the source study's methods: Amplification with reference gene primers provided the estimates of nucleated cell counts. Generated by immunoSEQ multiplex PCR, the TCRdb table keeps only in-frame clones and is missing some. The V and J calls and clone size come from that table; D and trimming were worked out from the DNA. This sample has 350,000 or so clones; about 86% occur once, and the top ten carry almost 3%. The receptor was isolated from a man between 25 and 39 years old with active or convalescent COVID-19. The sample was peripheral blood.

The CDR3 protein is CASSKVAGMYNEQFF. As DNA, the CDR3 is TGTGCCAGTAGTAAGGTAGCGGGGATGTACAATGAGCAGTTCTTC. This chain uses TRBV19 with TRBJ2-1, with 8 bases matching TRBD2. Germline values: CDR1 LNHDA, CDR2 SQIVND (reference sequence). The CDR3 has 15 amino acids. V shed 4 bases, J shed 4 bases, and the junction held 6 bases outside the gene matches.